Sequencing of this T cell receptor (beta chain) was carried out in a study of preoperative IRX-2 immunotherapy in early breast cancer. V shed 7 bases and J shed 0 bases, with 15 bases lying between them. Germline lookup yields CDR1 MNHGY and CDR2 SAAAGT. CDR3 length: 15 residues. Treatment meaning: preoperative locoregional IRX-2 cytokine immunotherapy. Samples came from a phase Ib trial of preoperative locoregional IRX-2 cytokine immunotherapy. Sequencing was performed with immunoSEQ multiplex PCR; in TCRdb, only in-frame clones are kept and a portion is missing. The table includes about 1,500 clones, roughly 75% detected once.

The chain carries TRBV6-8 and TRBJ1-1; D not resolved. This sequence originates from a human donor with breast cancer. Specimen: tumor tissue, collected after IRX-2 immunotherapy. CDR3 in DNA: TGTGCCAGCAAGTCACATCACGACATGAACACTGAAGCTTTCTTT. Translated, it gives CASKSHHDMNTEAFF.